What follows describes a single T cell receptor beta chain. What it binds is not known. Expressed TCRB transcripts were sequenced after all isolated RNA was converted to cDNA. Method: immunoSEQ multiplex PCR; TCRdb's copy keeps in-frame clones and lacks some. This sample yields some 150,000 clones, of which roughly 9.3% are seen a single time; about 0.6% belongs to the top ten. The data derive from a study of beta chain features in type 1 diabetes. Study findings and constraints: Shorter TCRB CDR3s, moderately but significantly so, were found in Type 1 diabetes patients in all four CD4+ subsets.

The CDR3 covers 14 residues. From germline, CDR1 is SGHTA and CDR2 FQGNSA. Trimming took off 4 bases at V and 0 bases at J, with 10 bases between the two ends. This receptor was identified in a woman aged 40 to 50 in good health. The sample was central memory CD4+ T cells from blood. This chain connects TRBV7-2 to TRBJ2-7; D is undetermined. CDR3 nucleotides: TGTGCCAGCAGCTCAACACCTGGCTCCTACGAGCAGTACTTC. This codes for CASSSTPGSYEQYF.